These T cell receptor beta chains were read from a single sample in a study of blood T cell repertoires in COVID-19. Generated by immunoSEQ multiplex PCR, the TCRdb table keeps only in-frame clones and is missing some. Of about 370,000 clones detected, just over 90% appear once; the ten largest clones hold about 0.9%. The sequenced sample consisted of PBMCs or T cells enriched from blood (not recorded which). These receptors all stem from a woman aged 40 to 49 who had been exposed to COVID-19. Each CDR3 is given with its conserved first and last residue. D genes are given only for firm matches. A clone size is listed for some rows: how often the clone was seen (once, few, many), or a class if it is expanded.

D gene	J gene	V gene	clone size	CDR3 DNA	CDR3 protein
.	TRBJ2-7	TRBV11-3	.	TGTGCCAGCAGCTCAACAGCGGCTTACGAGCAGTACTTC	CASSSTAAYEQYF
TRBD1	TRBJ1-1	TRBV12-5	.	TGTGCTAGTGGTTTGCCGCTATTCCGGGACAGGGACACTGAAGCTTTCTTT	CASGLPLFRDRDTEAFF
.	TRBJ1-4	TRBV30	.	TGTGCCTGGAGTGAGACAGCAACTAATGAAAAACTGTTTTTT	CAWSETATNEKLFF
.	TRBJ1-4	TRBV19	.	TGTGCCAGTAAAGGACAGAATAATGAAAAACTGTTTTTT	CASKGQNNEKLFF
TRBD1	TRBJ1-2	TRBV11-2	.	TGTGCCAGCAGTGACGGGACAGGGCGCGGATCCTATGGCTACACCTTC	CASSDGTGRGSYGYTF
TRBD2	TRBJ2-1	TRBV7-9	.	TGTGCCAGCAGCCTGACTAGCGGGCCACAAAATGAGCAGTTCTTC	CASSLTSGPQNEQFF
.	TRBJ1-2	TRBV18	.	TGTGCCAGCTCACCGGACAGAAATAACTATGGCTACACCTTC	CASSPDRNNYGYTF
TRBD2	TRBJ2-1	TRBV11-3	.	TGTGCCAGCAGCTTAACTAGCGGGGGCAATGAGCAGTTCTTC	CASSLTSGGNEQFF
.	TRBJ2-1	TRBV7-3	.	TGTGCCAGCAGCTCGTCCCCCGGGATTTTAGGGAATGAGCAGTTCTTC	CASSSSPGILGNEQFF
.	TRBJ1-1	TRBV2	once	TGTGCCAGCAGTGGCGTCACTGAAGCTTTCTTT	CASSGVTEAFF
.	TRBJ2-7	TRBV12-3/TRBV12-4	.	TGTGCCAGCAGCCGCGCCGGTTACGAGCAGTACTTC	CASSRAGYEQYF
.	TRBJ1-5	TRBV5-1	.	TGCGCCAGCAGCTTTAATGGAGGGCAGTATCAGCCCCAGCATTTT	CASSFNGGQYQPQHF
.	TRBJ2-3	TRBV3-1/TRBV3-2	.	TGTGCCAGCAGCCGACAGCGGGTGAGGGATACGCAGTATTTT	CASSRQRVRDTQYF
.	TRBJ1-1	TRBV7-9	.	TGTGCCAGCAGTAGGGCGGAGGGCACTGAAGCTTTCTTT	CASSRAEGTEAFF
TRBD1	TRBJ1-4	TRBV27	.	TGTGCCAGCAGTTTATATGACAGGGGGCCAGCCCGGGGTGAAAAACTGTTTTTT	CASSLYDRGPARGEKLFF
.	TRBJ2-1	TRBV27	.	TGTGCCAGCAGTCCCCGTCTCACAGGTTCGTTCGACAATGAGCAGTTCTTC	CASSPRLTGSFDNEQFF
TRBD1	TRBJ1-1	TRBV30	.	TGTGCCTGGAGCGGAACAGGGGAGGCTTTCTTT	CAWSGTGEAFF
.	TRBJ1-2	TRBV21-1	.	TGTGCCAGCAGCAAAGTTTTGGACAGGGTCGATGGCTACACCTTC	CASSKVLDRVDGYTF
TRBD1	TRBJ1-6	TRBV27	.	TGTGCCAGCAGCCAACGGGACAGGGGAAGGTCACCCCTCCACTTT	CASSQRDRGRSPLHF
.	TRBJ2-2	TRBV20-1	.	TGCAGTGCTAGTCCCGGGACGAACACCGGGGAGCTGTTTTTT	CSASPGTNTGELFF
.	TRBJ1-2	TRBV25-1	.	TGTGCCAGCAGTGTGGCGGGGAAGAGGGGCTACACCTTC	CASSVAGKRGYTF
.	TRBJ1-5	TRBV19	.	TGTGCCAGTAGTATATACCGCGACAGCCCGGGAGGGGTCCAGCATTTT	CASSIYRDSPGGVQHF